Listed here is a single T cell receptor beta chain. The antigen remains unidentified. These data originate in a study of Ad26.COV2.S vaccination and SARS-CoV-2 variants. Study-level information: A COV1001 Ad26.COV2.S trial-arm participant provided the sample. The authors gave Ad26.COV2.S intramuscularly, either once or twice 56 days apart. Whole-study results and caveats: Substantial breadth was reported for post-vaccination spike-specific CD8+ and CD4+ T cells.

Trimming took 0 bases from V and 3 from J, leaving 6 bases between them. CDR1 and CDR2 from the germline V gene are MNHEY and SVGAGI. This CDR3 is built from 15 residues. Sequencing used immunoSEQ multiplex PCR; TCRdb keeps in-frame clones, though not all of them. The sample carries 400,000 or so clones, 80% to 90% recorded once. Treatment here: about 20 received Ad26.COV2.S at low or high dose, single or two shots; roughly 5 received placebo; per-sample allocation not given. Sampling was done on day 63 after the first vaccine or placebo injection. The rearrangement uses TRBV6-5 and TRBJ2-6; D call uncertain. This TCR was sampled from a person aged 18-60 years who received the Ad26.COV2.S COVID-19 vaccine or a placebo. Source: peripheral blood, taken in a trial of Ad26.COV2.S vaccine versus placebo. The CDR3 DNA sequence: TGTGCCAGCAGTTACTCGACGTTTGGGGCCAACGTCCTGACTTTC. Its protein product is CASSYSTFGANVLTF.